Listed below are T cell receptor beta chains from one sample, sequenced in a study of cytotoxic CD8 clonotypes in ibrutinib-treated CLL. Assay: immunoSEQ multiplex PCR; the TCRdb copy retains only in-frame clones and omits some. The sample includes about 140,000 clones, approximately 90% of them seen just once. The sequences come from PBMCs, collected after 12 months of ibrutinib treatment. The source is a human donor with chronic lymphocytic leukemia. CDR3s include the opening cysteine and the closing phenylalanine or tryptophan. Each record gives: J gene, clone size, D gene, V gene, CDR3 DNA, CDR3 protein. A D gene is named only where the DNA matches it firmly. The listing skips clone size in some rows; elsewhere it reads once, few, many or a size class.

J gene: TRBJ2-7; clone size: -; D gene: TRBD2; V gene: TRBV28; CDR3 DNA: TGTGCCAGCCCACCCATGGCGGGTCCGGGACTAGCGTCTTCGGGCCCCTACGAGCAGTACTTC; CDR3 protein: CASPPMAGPGLASSGPYEQYF
J gene: TRBJ2-1; clone size: -; D gene: -; V gene: TRBV28; CDR3 DNA: TGTGCCAGCAGTTGGCGGGATAATTACAATGAGCAGTTCTTC; CDR3 protein: CASSWRDNYNEQFF
J gene: TRBJ2-3; clone size: -; D gene: TRBD2; V gene: TRBV5-4; CDR3 DNA: TGTGCCAGCAGCTTCCCTACTAGCGGGCCTTACACAGATACGCAGTATTTT; CDR3 protein: CASSFPTSGPYTDTQYF
J gene: TRBJ1-2; clone size: -; D gene: -; V gene: TRBV4-2; CDR3 DNA: TGTGCCAGCAGCCAAGATCGGCAGGCTGATGGCTACACCTTC; CDR3 protein: CASSQDRQADGYTF
J gene: TRBJ2-7; clone size: -; D gene: -; V gene: TRBV7-9; CDR3 DNA: TGTGCCAGCAGCCTATCTTATGGTGGATACGAGCAGTACTTC; CDR3 protein: CASSLSYGGYEQYF
J gene: TRBJ1-5; clone size: -; D gene: TRBD1; V gene: TRBV19; CDR3 DNA: TGTGCCAGTACGCCTGGGACAGGGGTTAATAGCAATCAGCCCCAGCATTTT; CDR3 protein: CASTPGTGVNSNQPQHF
J gene: TRBJ2-1; clone size: -; D gene: -; V gene: TRBV7-2; CDR3 DNA: TGTGCCAGCAGCTTATCGGCGCAATACAATGAGCAGTTCTTC; CDR3 protein: CASSLSAQYNEQFF
J gene: TRBJ1-1; clone size: -; D gene: -; V gene: TRBV29-1; CDR3 DNA: TGCAGCGTTGAAGGGGCCAGTGGGACGGCTTTCTTT; CDR3 protein: CSVEGASGTAFF
J gene: TRBJ2-5; clone size: -; D gene: TRBD2; V gene: TRBV7-3; CDR3 DNA: TGTGCCAGCAGCCCTGCGGGAGGGACCAAACGAGAGACCCAGTACTTC; CDR3 protein: CASSPAGGTKRETQYF
J gene: TRBJ1-5; clone size: -; D gene: -; V gene: TRBV30; CDR3 DNA: TGTGCCTGGAGTAGCAGACGGGGTGGTCAGCCCCAGCATTTT; CDR3 protein: CAWSSRRGGQPQHF
J gene: TRBJ2-5; clone size: -; D gene: TRBD2; V gene: TRBV7-7; CDR3 DNA: TGTGCTAGCAGCTTAGGAGGGGCGGCGGGAGGGGAGACCCAGTACTTC; CDR3 protein: CASSLGGAAGGETQYF
J gene: TRBJ2-2; clone size: few; D gene: -; V gene: TRBV25-1; CDR3 DNA: TGTGCCAGCAGGAAAGAAGGGTCCACCGGGGAGCTGTTTTTT; CDR3 protein: CASRKEGSTGELFF
J gene: TRBJ2-2; clone size: -; D gene: -; V gene: TRBV19; CDR3 DNA: TGTGCCAGTAGTATCATACAGCCGAACACCGGGGAGCTGTTTTTT; CDR3 protein: CASSIIQPNTGELFF